This T cell receptor beta chain was sequenced for a study of regulatory T cells in long-lasting Graves disease. Across the study: Graves' patients, newly diagnosed, had taken antithyroid drugs under 3 months. Findings of the study overall: Sampling was limited to peripheral blood rather than thyroid tissue. Among samples with persistent disease, TRBV28, TRBJ1-2 and TRBJ2-5 were favored.

V was clipped by 6 bases and J by 4 bases; unmatched bases: 7. This CDR3 has 13 residues. CDR1 is DFQATT, CDR2 SNEGSKA, per germline (reference sequence). Time point denoted: newly diagnosed GD, antithyroid drugs for less than 3 months. RNA isolated from PBMCs was used to make the TCR library. An endocrinology department in Xi'an, China, supplied the patients. Sequencing libraries for TCR beta were prepared with iRepertoire HTBI primers and Arm-PCR of CDR3 regions. TCRdb used MiXCR to reprocess the multiplex PCR reads, holding one entry per CDR3 protein. The sample contains 400,000 to 500,000 distinct CDR3 sequences, about a sixth of which appear only once. Remarks on this clonotype: Its matching antigen is unknown.

The same sample was also used in a study of T cells in Graves' hyperthyroidism and ophthalmopathy.

The chain employs TRBV20-1 and TRBJ2-5; 8 bases align to TRBD1. This receptor was taken from a young woman with Graves disease. Sequencing was performed on peripheral blood mononuclear cells (PBMCs), taken at new diagnosis, from a patient treated with antithyroid drugs. The DNA for the CDR3 is TGCAGTGCAATTCAGGGGGCCCGAGAGACCCAGTACTTC. It is translated as CSAIQGARETQYF.